This passage covers 26 T cell receptor beta chains from one sample sequenced in a study of T-cell memory formation after mild COVID-19 (dated by TCRdb to about 2021). The library came from 5' RACE. Sequencing was carried out with an Illumina NovaSeq 6000. TCRdb handled the public reads itself, with Q25 trimming in fastp and clone calling in MiXCR, and kept productive beta chains. Rows are combined by CDR3 protein, so each entry shows the most common genes and DNA. The sample table lists 350,000 to 500,000 distinct CDR3 sequences, 20% of them with a count of one. The ten biggest clones cover around 8% of the sample. Sequenced material: PBMCs or a T cell subset sorted from them (not recorded which). The receptors derive from an adult woman who had mild COVID-19 (a few samples of this study predate the infection). The sample titles of this study are shuffled in the database, so cell type and time point are left out; the donor was told from shared clones.

CDR3 sequence: CASSPTGLLNTGELFF. The DNA of the CDR3 is TGTGCCAGCAGCCCGACAGGTCTATTGAACACCGGGGAGCTGTTTTTT. V usage is TRBV7-2 and J usage is TRBJ2-2; D might be TRBD1 (6 bases). The germline CDR1 and CDR2 sequences are SGHTA and FQGNSA. The V and J ends lost 5 bases and 1 base respectively, with 14 bases between them. The CDR3 runs to 16 residues.

This clonotype was observed a handful of times. The chain links TRBV12-3 or TRBV12-4 to TRBJ2-3, with D possibly matching TRBD1 (6 bases). This CDR3 has 15 amino acids. The V end was cut by 7 bases, the J end by 6 bases, with 20 bases between. The CDR3 loop reads CASKLGGSGLDTQYF. CDR3 DNA: TGTGCCAGCAAACTAGGGGGAAGTGGTCTTGATACGCAGTATTTT.

There are a few counts of this clonotype. This chain connects TRBV25-1 to TRBJ2-7, with 11 bases identical to TRBD1. V lost 6 bases and J lost 6; bases outside the gene matches: 4. Per germline, CDR1 MGHDK and CDR2 SYGVNS. The CDR3 consists of 13 residues. In nucleotides, the CDR3 is TGTGCCAGCAGCCGGGACAGGGGGATCGAGCAGTACTTC. Translation: CASSRDRGIEQYF.

This clonotype was seen more than once but under ten times. This sequence joins TRBV20-1 and TRBJ1-2; no definite D call. The CDR3 loop spans 13 amino acids. Trimming stripped 3 bases from V and 4 bases from J, with 12 bases between. Germline-derived CDR1 and CDR2 are DFQATT and SNEGSKA (reference sequence). The CDR3 is CSASPPGVYGYTF. CDR3 DNA: TGCAGTGCTAGCCCCCCCGGTGTCTATGGCTACACCTTC.

The chain combines TRBV10-3 with TRBJ2-3; 9 nucleotides align to TRBD2. With V trimmed by 4 bases and J by 4 bases, 9 bases remained unmatched. The CDR3 is 16 amino acids. Germline V gene lookup returns CDR1 ENHRY and CDR2 SYGVKD. The DNA of the CDR3 is TGTGCCATCAGTGCCTCGGGACTAGCTATCTCAGATACGCAGTATTTT. The encoded protein is CAISASGLAISDTQYF.

This chain uses TRBV7-8 with TRBJ2-7; D call uncertain. The germline V and J ends were trimmed by 5 bases and 3 bases, with 11 bases remaining between them. Per germline, CDR1 SGHVS and CDR2 FQNEAQ. The CDR3 has 13 residues. CDR3: CASSRQLFYEQYF. CDR3 DNA: TGTGCCAGCAGCCGACAATTGTTCTACGAGCAGTACTTC.

This clonotype was seen only a few times. The chain has TRBV27 and TRBJ2-6, with 10 positions matching TRBD1. There are 17 residues in the CDR3. In germline, CDR1 is MNHEY, CDR2 SMNVEV (reference sequence). Trimming cost V 7 bases and J 4 bases; bases outside gene matches: 10. The CDR3 DNA follows: TGTGCCAGCAAAGGAGACAGGGGGCATAGAGGGGCCAACGTCCTGACTTTC. Translated, it gives CASKGDRGHRGANVLTF.

The chain is built from TRBV29-1 and TRBJ2-3, with D possibly matching TRBD1 (5 bases). The length of the CDR3 is 12 residues. V was cut by 3 bases and J by 4 bases, with 8 bases left in between. Germline V gene data show CDR1 as SQVTM and CDR2 as ANQGSEA. The CDR3 protein is CSVELGADTQYF. The CDR3 coding sequence is TGCAGCGTTGAGTTAGGGGCAGATACGCAGTATTTT.

The chain is built from TRBV12-3 or TRBV12-4 and TRBJ2-1; D possibly corresponds to TRBD1 (5 bases). Trimming took off 6 bases at V and 10 bases at J, with 22 bases between the two ends. This CDR3 region has 15 residues. CDR3 in DNA: TGTGCCAGCAGCGACTCGACCAGGGTCTTGGGGGAGCAGTTCTTC. Protein: CASSDSTRVLGEQFF.

This clonotype was observed a handful of times. The chain is built from TRBV7-3 and TRBJ1-2, with TRBD1 matching 7 bases. J gave up 5 bases and V 5 bases, and 5 bases lay outside the gene matches. Germline assignment: CDR1 SGHTA and CDR2 FQGTGA. This CDR3 has 13 amino acids. The CDR3 loop is CASSPETGYGYTF. DNA for the CDR3: TGTGCCAGCAGCCCGGAGACAGGGTATGGCTACACCTTC.

V and J are TRBV20-1 and TRBJ2-5; 10 positions agree with TRBD1. Trimming cost V 3 bases and J 5 bases; bases outside gene matches: 3. This CDR3 has 13 residues. Germline CDR1 and CDR2: DFQATT and SNEGSKA (reference sequence). CDR3 sequence: CSARTGGRETQYF. CDR3 nucleotides: TGCAGTGCTAGGACAGGGGGCCGGGAGACCCAGTACTTC.

This rearrangement joins TRBV7-8 to TRBJ2-3; 7 nucleotides align to TRBD2. With V trimmed by 5 bases and J by 0 bases, 5 bases remained unmatched. This CDR3 has 15 amino acids. CDR1 is SGHVS and CDR2 is FQNEAQ in the germline V gene. CDR3 loop: CASSRGVTSTDTQYF. CDR3 sequence (DNA): TGTGCCAGCAGCCGGGGGGTAACTAGCACAGATACGCAGTATTTT.

This clonotype has only a few counts. The chain links TRBV30 to TRBJ2-5; D is unresolved. Germline V gene lookup returns CDR1 GTSNPN and CDR2 SVGIG (reference sequence). Trimming took off 1 base at V and 5 bases at J, with 11 bases between the two ends. The CDR3 is 13 residues long. In DNA form, the CDR3 reads TGTGCCTGGAGTGGGACGGCTCGGGAGACCCAGTACTTC. Its translation: CAWSGTARETQYF.

This chain connects TRBV7-9 to TRBJ1-1; 7 nucleotides line up with TRBD1. The germline CDR1 and CDR2 sequences are SEHNR and FQNEAQ (reference sequence). The CDR3 length is 12 residues. V gave up 5 bases and J gave up 8 bases; unmatched junction bases: 5. The chain's CDR3 is CASSRGQHEAFF. The CDR3 DNA reads TGTGCCAGCAGCCGGGGACAGCACGAAGCTTTCTTT.

This clonotype was seen a few times. This chain links TRBV7-2 with TRBJ1-1; D is unclear. Germline V lookup: CDR1 SGHTA, CDR2 FQGNSA. V gave up 5 bases and J gave up 11 bases, with 18 bases separating them. The CDR3 spans 13 residues. CDR3 coding DNA: TGTGCCAGCAGCCCCGGCCCTCCCGCGGCGGCTTTCTTT. This gives the protein CASSPGPPAAAFF.

On this clonotype: One end of the junction varies from germline; a read error may be responsible. The gene calls are TRBV14 and TRBJ2-7; the match to TRBD2 covers 7 bases. The CDR3 consists of 15 residues. CDR1 SGHDN and CDR2 FVKESK come from the germline V gene. The CDR3 region is CASIQGFGLVYEQYF. In nucleotides, the CDR3 is TGTGCCAGCATCCAAGGCTTCGGACTAGTGTACGAGCAGTACTTC.

V gene TRBV24-1 combines with J gene TRBJ1-5; D remains ambiguous. The V gene's germline CDR1 is KGHDR and CDR2 SFDVKD. V was shortened by 4 bases and J by 2 bases, with 8 bases between the two germline ends. CDR3 length: 14 residues. The CDR3 DNA is TGTGCCACCAGTGAAAGAGGACGCAATCAGCCCCAGCATTTT. Translated, it gives CATSERGRNQPQHF.

This chain connects TRBV24-1 to TRBJ2-1; TRBD1 matches at 9 bases. CDR3 size: 16 residues. The germline V gene has CDR1 KGHDR and CDR2 SFDVKD. V trimming: 4 bases; J trimming: 8 bases; junction bases outside the gene matches: 11. The CDR3 region is CATSDPTGGVLDEQFF. CDR3 nucleotide sequence: TGTGCCACCAGTGACCCGACAGGGGGGGTTTTGGATGAGCAGTTCTTC.

In its sample, this clonotype was seen many times. V usage is TRBV9 and J usage is TRBJ2-7; tentatively, D is TRBD2 (6 bases). V lost 3 bases to trimming and J lost 7 bases, with 8 bases between them. CDR3 size: 11 residues. Germline assignment: CDR1 SGDLS and CDR2 YYNGEE. The CDR3 protein is CASSAGGEQYF. Here the CDR3 DNA reads TGTGCCAGCAGCGCCGGGGGTGAGCAGTACTTC. Full variable domain (rest looked up from reference TRBV9 and TRBJ2-7): DSGVTQTPKHLITATGQRVTLRCSPRSGDLSVYWYQQSLDQGLQFLIQYYNGEERAKGNILERFSAQQFPDLHSELNLSSLELGDSALYFCASSAGGEQYFGPGTRLTVT.

The V gene is TRBV12-3 or TRBV12-4, the J gene TRBJ2-7; TRBD1 is a possible D gene (5 bases). CDR3 size: 12 residues. The V end was cut by 7 bases, the J end by 8 bases, with 15 bases between. CDR3 bases: TGTGCCAGCACCCCTGGCCAGGGCAAGCAGTACTTC. Translation gives CASTPGQGKQYF.

Here the CDR3 DNA reads TGTGCCAGCAGTGGGGGGGACAGTACTTATCAGCCCCAGCATTTT. The encoded protein is CASSGGDSTYQPQHF. The chain links TRBV25-1 to TRBJ1-5; 7 bases fit TRBD1. Germline V gene lookup returns CDR1 MGHDK and CDR2 SYGVNS. This CDR3 spans 15 amino acids. V gave up 4 bases and J gave up 5 bases; unmatched junction bases: 8.

This clonotype was observed a handful of times. V usage is TRBV4-1 and J usage is TRBJ2-3; D call uncertain. The germline V gene has CDR1 MGHRA and CDR2 YSYEKL. Trimming pared 2 bases from V and 5 bases from J, leaving 5 bases between. CDR3 size: 12 residues. The CDR3, as DNA: TGCGCCAGCAGCCAATCGCGAGATACGCAGTATTTT. Residues: CASSQSRDTQYF.

The chain combines TRBV4-2 with TRBJ2-2; 10 bases fit TRBD2. This CDR3 is 17 amino acids long. Germline CDR1 and CDR2: LGHNA and YNFKEQ. J gave up 2 bases and V 4 bases, and 7 bases lay outside the gene matches. The CDR3 loop reads CASSPLSGGTNTGELFF. The CDR3 DNA reads as TGTGCCAGCAGCCCCCTTAGCGGGGGGACCAACACCGGGGAGCTGTTTTTT.

The V and J genes are TRBV9 and TRBJ2-1, with D perhaps being TRBD1 or TRBD2 (5 bases each). Germline CDR1 is SGDLS and CDR2 is YYNGEE. V was pared by 3 bases and J by 8 bases, with 21 bases between. There are 16 residues in the CDR3. The CDR3 loop reads CASSGGPGRTPDEQFF. CDR3 nucleotide sequence: TGTGCCAGCAGCGGGGGTCCGGGACGGACTCCGGATGAGCAGTTCTTC.

The chain recombines TRBV12-3 or TRBV12-4 with TRBJ2-3; the D is unclear. Trimming removed 4 bases from V and 4 bases from J, with 12 bases in between. The CDR3 extends over 14 amino acids. The CDR3 sequence: CASSSSPSPDTQYF. The CDR3 DNA reads TGTGCCAGCAGTTCCAGCCCTTCACCAGATACGCAGTATTTT.

This clonotype occurred many times. This chain connects TRBV7-2 to TRBJ1-5; no firm D call. V was trimmed by 5 bases and J by 3 bases, leaving 5 bases between them. The germline CDR1 and CDR2 sequences are SGHTA and FQGNSA. The CDR3 has 12 residues. CDR3 sequence reads: CASSLYNQPQHF. The CDR3 nucleotides are TGTGCCAGCAGCCTTTACAATCAGCCCCAGCATTTT.